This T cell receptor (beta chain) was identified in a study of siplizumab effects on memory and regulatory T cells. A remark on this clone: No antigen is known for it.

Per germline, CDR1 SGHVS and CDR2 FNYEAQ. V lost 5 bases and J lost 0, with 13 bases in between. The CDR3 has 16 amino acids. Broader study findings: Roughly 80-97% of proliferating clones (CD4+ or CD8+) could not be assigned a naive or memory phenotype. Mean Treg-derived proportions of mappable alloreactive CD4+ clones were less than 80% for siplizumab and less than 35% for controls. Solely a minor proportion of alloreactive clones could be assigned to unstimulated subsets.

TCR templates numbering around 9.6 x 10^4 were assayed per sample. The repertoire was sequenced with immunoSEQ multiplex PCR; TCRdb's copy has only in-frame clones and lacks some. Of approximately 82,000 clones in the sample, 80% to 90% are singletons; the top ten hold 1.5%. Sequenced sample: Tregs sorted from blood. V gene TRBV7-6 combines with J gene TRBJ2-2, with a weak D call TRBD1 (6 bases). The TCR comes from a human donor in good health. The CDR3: CASSPQGSANTGELFF. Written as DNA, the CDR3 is TGTGCCAGCAGCCCACAGGGATCCGCGAACACCGGGGAGCTGTTTTTT.